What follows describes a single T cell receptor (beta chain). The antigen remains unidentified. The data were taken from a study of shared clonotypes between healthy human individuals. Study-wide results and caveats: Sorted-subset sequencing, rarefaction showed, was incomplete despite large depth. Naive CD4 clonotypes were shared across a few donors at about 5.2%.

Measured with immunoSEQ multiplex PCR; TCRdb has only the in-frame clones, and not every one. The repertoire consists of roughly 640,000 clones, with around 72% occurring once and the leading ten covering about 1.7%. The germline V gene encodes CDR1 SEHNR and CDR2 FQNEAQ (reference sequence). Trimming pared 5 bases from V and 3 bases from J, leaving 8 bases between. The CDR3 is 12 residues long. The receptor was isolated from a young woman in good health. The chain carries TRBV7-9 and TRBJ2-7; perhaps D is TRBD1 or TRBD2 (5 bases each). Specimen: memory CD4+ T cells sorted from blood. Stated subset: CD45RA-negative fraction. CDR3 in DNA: TGTGCCAGCAGCCGAGGGGTCTACGAGCAGTACTTC. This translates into CASSRGVYEQYF.